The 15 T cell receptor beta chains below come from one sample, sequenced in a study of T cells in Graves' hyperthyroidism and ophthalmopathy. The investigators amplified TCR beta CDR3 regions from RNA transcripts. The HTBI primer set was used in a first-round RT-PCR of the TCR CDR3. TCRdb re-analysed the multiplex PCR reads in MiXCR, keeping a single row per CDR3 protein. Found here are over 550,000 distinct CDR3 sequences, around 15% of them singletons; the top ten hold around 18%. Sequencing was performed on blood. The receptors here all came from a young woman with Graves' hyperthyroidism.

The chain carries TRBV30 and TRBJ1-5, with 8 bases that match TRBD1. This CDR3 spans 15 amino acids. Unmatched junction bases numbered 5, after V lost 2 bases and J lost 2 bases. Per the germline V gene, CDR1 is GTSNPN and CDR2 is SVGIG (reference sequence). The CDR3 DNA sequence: TGTGCCTGGAGTACCGGACAGGGCGGCAATCAGCCCCAGCATTTT. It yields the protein CAWSTGQGGNQPQHF.

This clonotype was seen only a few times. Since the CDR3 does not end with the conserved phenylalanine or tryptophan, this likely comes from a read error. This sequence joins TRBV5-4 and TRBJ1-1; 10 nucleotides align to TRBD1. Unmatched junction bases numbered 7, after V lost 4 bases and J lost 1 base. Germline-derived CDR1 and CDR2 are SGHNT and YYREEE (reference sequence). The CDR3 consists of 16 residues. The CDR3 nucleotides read TGTGCCAGCAGCAGTACGGGACAGGGGACGAACACTGAAGCTTTCATT. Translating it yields CASSSTGQGTNTEAFI.

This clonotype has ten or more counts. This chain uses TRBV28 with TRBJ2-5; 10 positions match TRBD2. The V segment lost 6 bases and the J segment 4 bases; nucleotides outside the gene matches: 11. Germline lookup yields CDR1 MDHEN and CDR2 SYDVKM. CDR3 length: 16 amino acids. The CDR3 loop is CASSLNSGRSSETQYF. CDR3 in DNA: TGTGCCAGCAGCCTCAATAGCGGGAGGTCTTCAGAGACCCAGTACTTC.

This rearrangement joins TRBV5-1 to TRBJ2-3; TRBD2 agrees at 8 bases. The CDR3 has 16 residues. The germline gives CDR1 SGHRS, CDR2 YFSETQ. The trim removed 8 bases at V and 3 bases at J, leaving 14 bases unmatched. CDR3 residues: CASIKTPGLVTDTQYF. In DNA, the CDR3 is TGCGCCAGTATTAAGACTCCGGGACTAGTAACAGATACGCAGTATTTT. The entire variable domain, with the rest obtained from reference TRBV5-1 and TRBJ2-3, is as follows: KAGVTQTPRYLIKTRGQQVTLSCSPISGHRSVSWYQQTPGQGLQFLFEYFSETQRNKGNFPGRFSGRQFSNSRSEMNVSTLELGDSALYLCASIKTPGLVTDTQYFGPGTRLTVL.

CDR3 nucleotide sequence: TGCAGTGCTAGAGGGACAGGTATGCAGCCCCAGCATTTT. Amino acids: CSARGTGMQPQHF. The rearrangement joins TRBV20-1 to TRBJ1-5; TRBD1 matches 7 bases. The CDR3 extends over 13 amino acids. Trimming cost V 1 base and J 7 bases; bases outside gene matches: 4. The germline CDR1 and CDR2 sequences are DFQATT and SNEGSKA (reference sequence).

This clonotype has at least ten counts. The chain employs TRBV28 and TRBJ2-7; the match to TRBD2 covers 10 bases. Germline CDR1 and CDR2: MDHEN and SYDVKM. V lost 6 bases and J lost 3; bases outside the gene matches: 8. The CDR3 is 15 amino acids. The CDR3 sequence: CASSSPTSGHYEQYF. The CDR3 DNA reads TGTGCCAGCAGCTCCCCGACTAGCGGGCACTACGAGCAGTACTTC.

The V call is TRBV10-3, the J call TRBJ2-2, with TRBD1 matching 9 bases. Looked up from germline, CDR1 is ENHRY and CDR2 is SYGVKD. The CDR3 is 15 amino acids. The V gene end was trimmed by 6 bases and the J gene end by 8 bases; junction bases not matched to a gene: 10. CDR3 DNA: TGTGCCATCAGAAAGGGGACAGGGTTGACGGGGGAGCTGTTTTTT. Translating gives CAIRKGTGLTGELFF.

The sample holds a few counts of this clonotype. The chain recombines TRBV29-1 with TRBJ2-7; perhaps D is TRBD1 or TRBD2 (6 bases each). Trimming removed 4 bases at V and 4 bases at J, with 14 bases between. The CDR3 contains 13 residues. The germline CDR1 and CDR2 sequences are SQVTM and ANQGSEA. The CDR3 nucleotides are TGCAGCGTTGGGGGGGCCCGAGGGTACGAGCAGTACTTC. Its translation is CSVGGARGYEQYF.

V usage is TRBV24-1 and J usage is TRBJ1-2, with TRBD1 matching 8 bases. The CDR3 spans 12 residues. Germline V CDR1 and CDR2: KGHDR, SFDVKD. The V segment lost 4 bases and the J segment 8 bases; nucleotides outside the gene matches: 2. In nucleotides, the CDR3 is TGTGCCACCAGTGAACAGGGGGAAGGCTACACCTTC. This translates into CATSEQGEGYTF.

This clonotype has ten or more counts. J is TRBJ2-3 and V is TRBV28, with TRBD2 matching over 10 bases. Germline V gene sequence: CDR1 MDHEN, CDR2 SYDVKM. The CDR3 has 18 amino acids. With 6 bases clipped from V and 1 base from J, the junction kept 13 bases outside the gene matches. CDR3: CASRGAPPGTSGTDTQYF. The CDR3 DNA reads TGTGCCAGCAGAGGCGCCCCCCCCGGGACTAGCGGCACAGATACGCAGTATTTT.

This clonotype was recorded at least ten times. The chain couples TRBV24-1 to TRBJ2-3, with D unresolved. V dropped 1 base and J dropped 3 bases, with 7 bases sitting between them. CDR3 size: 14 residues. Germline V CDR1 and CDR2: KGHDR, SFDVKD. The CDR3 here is CATSDFLGTDTQYF. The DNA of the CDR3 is TGTGCCACCAGTGATTTCCTTGGGACAGATACGCAGTATTTT.

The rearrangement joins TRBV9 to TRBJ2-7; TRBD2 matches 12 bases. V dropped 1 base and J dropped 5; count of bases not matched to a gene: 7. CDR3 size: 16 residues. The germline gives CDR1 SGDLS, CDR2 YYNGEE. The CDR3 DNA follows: TGTGCCAGCAGCGTATCTCTAGCGGGGGGGCTTAACGAGCAGTACTTC. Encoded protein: CASSVSLAGGLNEQYF.

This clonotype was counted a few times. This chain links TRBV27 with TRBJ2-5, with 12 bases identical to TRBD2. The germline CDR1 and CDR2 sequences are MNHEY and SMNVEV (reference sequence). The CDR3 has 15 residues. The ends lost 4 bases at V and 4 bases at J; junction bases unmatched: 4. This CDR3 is CASSSPGLAGETQYF. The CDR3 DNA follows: TGTGCCAGCAGTTCCCCGGGACTAGCGGGAGAGACCCAGTACTTC.

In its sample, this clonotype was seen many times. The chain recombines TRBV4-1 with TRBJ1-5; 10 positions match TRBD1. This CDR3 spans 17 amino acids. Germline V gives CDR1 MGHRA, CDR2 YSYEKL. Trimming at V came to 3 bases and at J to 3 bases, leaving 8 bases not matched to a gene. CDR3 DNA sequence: TGCGCCAGCAGCCACGATCCGGACAGGGGGAACAATCAGCCCCAGCATTTT. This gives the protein CASSHDPDRGNNQPQHF.

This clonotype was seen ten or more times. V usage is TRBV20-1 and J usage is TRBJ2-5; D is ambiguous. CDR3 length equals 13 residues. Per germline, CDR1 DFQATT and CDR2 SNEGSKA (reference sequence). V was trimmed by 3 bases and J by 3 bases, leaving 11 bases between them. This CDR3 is CSARPRVEETQYF. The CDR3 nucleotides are TGCAGTGCTAGGCCACGGGTGGAAGAGACCCAGTACTTC.